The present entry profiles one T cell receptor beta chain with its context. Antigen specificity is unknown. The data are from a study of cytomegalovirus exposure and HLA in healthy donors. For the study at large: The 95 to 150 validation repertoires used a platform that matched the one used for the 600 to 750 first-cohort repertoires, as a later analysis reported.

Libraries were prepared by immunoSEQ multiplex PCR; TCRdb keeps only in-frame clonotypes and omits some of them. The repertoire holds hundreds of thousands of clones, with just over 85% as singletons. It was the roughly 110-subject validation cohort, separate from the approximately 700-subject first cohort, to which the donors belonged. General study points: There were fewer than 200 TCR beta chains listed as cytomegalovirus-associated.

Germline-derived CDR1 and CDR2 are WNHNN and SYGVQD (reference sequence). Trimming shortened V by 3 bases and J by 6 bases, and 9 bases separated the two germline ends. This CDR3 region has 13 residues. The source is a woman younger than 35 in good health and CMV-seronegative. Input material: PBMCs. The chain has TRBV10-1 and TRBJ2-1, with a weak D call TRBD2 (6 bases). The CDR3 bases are TGCGCCAGCAGTGAAGAGGGAGGCAATGAGCAGTTCTTC. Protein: CASSEEGGNEQFF.